Presented here are 14 T cell receptor beta chains from one specimen sequenced in a study of cytomegalovirus exposure and HLA in healthy donors. The primer mix had 60 Vbeta and 13 Jbeta primers. TCRdb's table, derived via immunoSEQ multiplex PCR, lists solely in-frame clones and lacks some. The table shows more than 100,000 clones, with around 70% occurring only once. Sequenced material: PBMCs. Receptors originate from a woman aged 40 to 49 in good health and CMV-seronegative.

V gene TRBV28 combines with J gene TRBJ2-7; 9 nucleotides align to TRBD1. V gave up 3 bases and J gave up 1 base; unmatched junction bases: 10. Looked up from germline, CDR1 is MDHEN and CDR2 is SYDVKM. CDR3 length equals 17 residues. The CDR3 spells CASSLGTGIHFSYEQYF. For the CDR3, the DNA is TGTGCCAGCAGTTTGGGGACAGGGATCCATTTTTCCTACGAGCAGTACTTC.

This clone was seen once. The chain carries TRBV10-3 and TRBJ2-7, with 10 bases that match TRBD2. Germline loops: CDR1 ENHRY, CDR2 SYGVKD. V lost 10 bases to trimming and J lost 6 bases; unmatched junction nucleotides: 24. CDR3 length: 18 amino acids. CDR3: CASRGVAGGPLIIGEQYF. The CDR3 nucleotides are TGTGCCAGCCGAGGGGTAGCGGGAGGCCCGTTAATTATTGGCGAGCAGTACTTC.

V gene TRBV6-5 combines with J gene TRBJ1-1, with D unclear. The CDR3 has 13 residues. Trimming shortened V by 1 base and J by 0 bases, and 3 bases separated the two germline ends. Germline assignment: CDR1 MNHEY and CDR2 SVGAGI. The CDR3 bases are TGTGCCAGCAGTTACTACATGAACACTGAAGCTTTCTTT. It codes for CASSYYMNTEAFF.

The chain recombines TRBV6-4 with TRBJ1-5, with 7 positions matching TRBD1. Trimming removed 1 base from V and 1 base from J; junction bases left unmatched: 4. In germline, CDR1 is MRHNA, CDR2 SNTAGT. The CDR3 loop spans 16 amino acids. The CDR3 nucleotides are TGTGCCAGCAGTGACTGGACAGGTTTGAGCAATCAGCCCCAGCATTTT. Translated: CASSDWTGLSNQPQHF.

CDR3 DNA sequence: TGTGCCAGCAGTTTGAAAGGAGTGACGTCCGAAGCTTTCTTT. The encoded protein is CASSLKGVTSEAFF. V usage is TRBV6-5 and J usage is TRBJ1-1; D gene uncertain. CDR1 is MNHEY and CDR2 is SVGAGI in the germline V gene. This CDR3 region has 14 residues. V lost 4 bases to trimming and J lost 8 bases, with 17 bases between them.

This clone is a singleton in its sample. The chain uses TRBV30 and TRBJ1-4, with TRBD1 as a possible D gene (6 bases). The CDR3 covers 14 residues. Trimming pared 0 bases from V and 8 bases from J, leaving 13 bases between. The V gene's germline CDR1 is GTSNPN and CDR2 SVGIG (reference sequence). The CDR3 bases are TGTGCCTGGAGTGTCCGACAGGTGGGGGAAAAACTGTTTTTT. Translating it yields CAWSVRQVGEKLFF.

In its sample, this clone was seen a few times. The chain combines TRBV27 with TRBJ2-3; possibly TRBD2 for D (5 bases). CDR1 MNHEY and CDR2 SMNVEV come from the germline V gene (reference sequence). Trimming removed 6 bases from V and 3 bases from J, with 7 bases in between. The CDR3 has 12 amino acids. DNA of the CDR3: TGTGCCAGCAGGGACTTAACAGATACGCAGTATTTT. Its protein product is CASRDLTDTQYF.

The V and J genes are TRBV30 and TRBJ1-4; maybe TRBD1 (6 bases). The CDR3 covers 13 residues. Per the germline V gene, CDR1 is GTSNPN and CDR2 is SVGIG (reference sequence). Between the trimmed V and J ends, which lost 7 bases and 4 bases, there was a span of 13 bases. The CDR3 here is CAYHRVLNEKLFF. DNA for the CDR3: TGTGCCTACCACAGGGTGCTTAATGAAAAACTGTTTTTT.

This sequence joins TRBV7-2 and TRBJ2-1, with TRBD2 identical over 7 bases. Germline CDR1 and CDR2: SGHTA and FQGNSA. The CDR3 has 15 amino acids. Trimming at V came to 0 bases and at J to 2 bases, leaving 1 base not matched to a gene. CDR3 in DNA: TGTGCCAGCAGCTTAGCGGGAGGGACCTACAATGAGCAGTTCTTC. Translation gives CASSLAGGTYNEQFF.

The chain uses TRBV2 and TRBJ1-1; possibly TRBD1 for D (6 bases). Germline values: CDR1 SNHLY, CDR2 FYNNEI. This CDR3 spans 14 amino acids. V gave up 6 bases and J gave up 6 bases, with 17 bases separating them. DNA for the CDR3: TGTGCCAGCAGGCTAGAGGGGGTTCGGTCTGAAGCTTTCTTT. It specifies CASRLEGVRSEAFF.

The V gene is TRBV13, the J gene TRBJ1-3; D uncertain. The CDR3 loop spans 15 amino acids. Germline CDR1 PRHDT, CDR2 FYEKMQ (reference sequence). The V end lost 5 bases, the J end lost 0 bases, and 11 bases lay between the germline ends. CDR3 sequence reads: CASSARRGSGNTIYF. The CDR3 region has the DNA TGTGCCAGCAGCGCCCGCCGGGGCTCTGGAAACACCATATATTTT.

The J gene is TRBJ2-1, the V gene TRBV19, with D hard to call. This CDR3 region has 16 residues. V gave up 0 bases and J gave up 4 bases, with 13 bases separating them. CDR1 LNHDA and CDR2 SQIVND come from the germline V gene (reference sequence). For the CDR3, the DNA is TGTGCCAGTAGTATAGATATGGGTGGGCCTTACAATGAGCAGTTCTTC. It specifies CASSIDMGGPYNEQFF.

This clone was seen more than once but under ten times. V gene TRBV2 combines with J gene TRBJ2-7; 7 bases are shared with TRBD1. CDR1 and CDR2 from the germline V gene are SNHLY and FYNNEI. The CDR3 is 13 amino acids. The J segment lost 6 bases and the V segment lost 4 bases, leaving 6 bases of the junction unmatched. The CDR3 nucleotides read TGTGCCAGCAGTGTCGACAGGGACGCCGAGCAGTACTTC. This sequence encodes CASSVDRDAEQYF.

The rearrangement joins TRBV4-2 to TRBJ1-6; D is unresolved. This CDR3 region has 14 residues. V was trimmed by 0 bases and J by 7 bases, leaving 7 bases between them. The germline CDR1 and CDR2 sequences are LGHNA and YNFKEQ. The CDR3 protein is CASSQDGKNSPLHF. CDR3 bases: TGTGCCAGCAGCCAAGACGGGAAGAATTCACCCCTCCACTTT.